The rows below give T cell receptor beta chains drawn from one sample of a study of blood T cell repertoires in COVID-19. Sequenced by immunoSEQ multiplex PCR; TCRdb stores in-frame clones only, minus some. The table has about 120,000 clones, under 90% seen once. Sample: peripheral blood. The receptors shown here come from a woman aged 70-85 years with acute or convalescent COVID-19. The CDR3 runs from the conserved cysteine through the conserved F or W. The D gene is left open where the match is weak. Rows give clone size only sometimes, using once, few, many, or a class for an expanded clone.

J gene: TRBJ2-7; D gene: NA; V gene: TRBV19; clone size: NA; CDR3 protein: CASGQRGGYEQYF; CDR3 DNA: TGTGCCAGTGGACAGAGAGGCGGCTACGAGCAGTACTTC
J gene: TRBJ2-5; D gene: NA; V gene: TRBV3-1/TRBV3-2; clone size: NA; CDR3 protein: CASSQYLQGRGETQYF; CDR3 DNA: TGTGCCAGCAGCCAATATTTGCAGGGGCGCGGAGAGACCCAGTACTTC
J gene: TRBJ1-2; D gene: TRBD1; V gene: TRBV7-9; clone size: once; CDR3 protein: CASSSATDRAGYGYTF; CDR3 DNA: TGTGCCAGCAGCTCGGCGACGGACAGGGCGGGATATGGCTACACCTTC
J gene: TRBJ2-1; D gene: TRBD1; V gene: TRBV4-2; clone size: NA; CDR3 protein: CASSPREGAANEQFF; CDR3 DNA: TGTGCCAGCAGCCCCAGAGAGGGGGCGGCCAATGAGCAGTTCTTC
J gene: TRBJ1-1; D gene: NA; V gene: TRBV5-8; clone size: once; CDR3 protein: CASRKPRVGAFF; CDR3 DNA: TGTGCCAGCAGAAAGCCCAGGGTGGGTGCTTTCTTT
J gene: TRBJ1-1; D gene: TRBD1; V gene: TRBV5-1; clone size: once; CDR3 protein: CASSLGGQGEAFF; CDR3 DNA: TGCGCCAGCAGCTTGGGGGGACAGGGTGAAGCTTTCTTT
J gene: TRBJ1-1; D gene: TRBD1; V gene: TRBV6-5; clone size: NA; CDR3 protein: CASSTLSQGATEAFF; CDR3 DNA: TGTGCCAGCAGTACCCTATCACAGGGGGCGACTGAAGCTTTCTTT
J gene: TRBJ1-2; D gene: TRBD1; V gene: TRBV7-8; clone size: NA; CDR3 protein: CASSKLGQGDYGYTF; CDR3 DNA: TGTGCCAGCAGCAAGCTGGGACAGGGCGACTATGGCTACACCTTC
J gene: TRBJ1-1; D gene: NA; V gene: TRBV11-2; clone size: few; CDR3 protein: CASSRGAGAKSGTEAFF; CDR3 DNA: TGTGCCAGCAGCCGTGGGGCTGGGGCCAAAAGTGGCACTGAAGCTTTCTTT
J gene: TRBJ2-5; D gene: NA; V gene: TRBV7-8; clone size: once; CDR3 protein: CASSRTPSETQYF; CDR3 DNA: TGTGCCAGCAGCCGGACTCCGAGTGAGACCCAGTACTTC
J gene: TRBJ2-1; D gene: TRBD2; V gene: TRBV5-5; clone size: few; CDR3 protein: CASRTSGGLPHYNEQFF; CDR3 DNA: TGTGCCAGCAGGACTAGCGGGGGCCTTCCCCACTACAATGAGCAGTTCTTC
J gene: TRBJ1-1; D gene: NA; V gene: TRBV12-3/TRBV12-4; clone size: NA; CDR3 protein: CASSLGGRVAFF; CDR3 DNA: TGTGCCAGCAGCCTCGGGGGGAGGGTCGCTTTCTTT
J gene: TRBJ2-3; D gene: TRBD1; V gene: TRBV11-2; clone size: NA; CDR3 protein: CASSLGPQGQGRSDTQYF; CDR3 DNA: TGTGCCAGCAGCTTAGGGCCCCAGGGACAGGGAAGGTCAGATACGCAGTATTTT
J gene: TRBJ1-1; D gene: NA; V gene: TRBV3-1/TRBV3-2; clone size: NA; CDR3 protein: CASSQTAGISEAFF; CDR3 DNA: TGTGCCAGCAGCCAAACTGCAGGGATATCTGAAGCTTTCTTT
J gene: TRBJ2-7; D gene: NA; V gene: TRBV21-1; clone size: NA; CDR3 protein: CASTVLSTGGSDEQYF; CDR3 DNA: TGTGCCAGCACCGTACTATCGACAGGGGGGTCTGACGAGCAGTACTTC
J gene: TRBJ1-2; D gene: NA; V gene: TRBV5-1; clone size: NA; CDR3 protein: CASSSSANYGYTF; CDR3 DNA: TGCGCCAGCAGCAGCTCGGCTAACTATGGCTACACCTTC
J gene: TRBJ2-1; D gene: NA; V gene: TRBV15; clone size: few; CDR3 protein: CATSRERGSSYNEQFF; CDR3 DNA: TGTGCCACCAGCAGAGAGAGGGGGAGCTCCTACAATGAGCAGTTCTTC